The source of this T cell receptor (beta chain) is a study of CXCR3-negative and CXCR3-positive naive CD8 T cells. Preparation of TRB cDNA libraries relied on 5' RACE carrying UMI labels. After re-calling the 5' RACE reads, TCRdb lists one entry per CDR3 protein, DNA absent. The sample features around 81,000 distinct CDR3 sequences, with around 1.4% in its top ten. Germline assignment: CDR1 SGHNT and CDR2 YENEEA. CDR3 size: 13 residues. The sample consisted of naive CXCR3- CD8+ T cells from blood. The subset is: CD45RO-CCR7+CD27+CD95- naive CD8+ T cells lacking CXCR3 (TNR3-). The sequence came from a human donor in good health. Some clones in this sample may be carry-over from other donors' samples. The V call is TRBV11-3, the J call TRBJ1-1. CDR3 amino acids: CASSNTANTEAFF.